What follows describes a single TCR beta chain. Its antigen is not identified. The data belong to a study of cytomegalovirus exposure and HLA in healthy donors. Study-level findings and limits: Some V segments, including TRBV6-2 and TRBV6-3, were excluded as indistinguishable. It was reported that the classifier diagnosed cytomegalovirus status with high specificity and sensitivity in both the original and validation cohorts. According to an earlier analysis, most TCR beta V segments yielded productive rearrangements about 87% or about 30% of the time.

This cohort consisted of healthy bone marrow donors. Use of 60 Vbeta and 13 Jbeta primers characterized the PCR. TCRdb keeps only in-frame clones here, not all; method: immunoSEQ multiplex PCR. The data hold tens of thousands of clones, with around 74% observed a single time. Germline assignment: CDR1 SQVTM and CDR2 ANQGSEA. The ends were cut back, 6 bases at V and 7 bases at J, with 13 bases in the middle. The CDR3 extends over 11 amino acids. The sequencing sample was made of PBMCs. This TCR was recovered from a woman younger than 45 in good health and CMV-seropositive. The V gene is TRBV29-1, the J gene TRBJ2-7; D is uncertain. CDR3 loop: CSVATVREQYF. The CDR3 DNA sequence: TGCAGCGTCGCCACAGTCCGGGAGCAGTACTTC.